This record looks at one T cell receptor (beta chain) sequence and its context. The repertoire was sequenced with immunoSEQ multiplex PCR; TCRdb's copy has only in-frame clones and lacks some. In the table there are 300,000 to 400,000 clones, about 88% of which are singletons. This CDR3 comprises 15 residues. Germline CDR1 and CDR2: MNHEY and SVGEGT. The germline V and J ends were trimmed by 0 bases and 4 bases, with 13 bases remaining between them. This record comes from a study of blood T cell repertoires in COVID-19. Assignments of participants to cohorts depended upon their own reported clinical history. Either two negative PCRs, clearance, or symptom resolution qualified Cohort 3 donors as recovered.

The chain recombines TRBV6-2 or TRBV6-3 with TRBJ2-7; D perhaps matches TRBD2 (6 bases). The clonotype originates from a woman younger than 45 who had recovered from COVID-19. Sequenced: PBMCs or T cells enriched from blood (not recorded which). The CDR3 bases are TGTGCCAGCAGTTACTCGTGGGCGGGGTCGTACGAGCAGTACTTC. Protein: CASSYSWAGSYEQYF.